Here is one T cell receptor (beta chain) with its context. This clonotype was seen more than once but under ten times. Its binding antigen is unknown. Nothing much larger sits one base from this clone, and base qualities are not available. This sample was included in a study of T cells after yellow fever vaccination (dated by TCRdb to about 2019). General notes on the study: The SMART-Seq v4 Ultra Low Input RNA kit was used to prepare libraries from fractions with low cell numbers. Bulk TCR alpha and beta repertoires were sequenced longitudinally to track T-cell clones before and after primary and booster YFV17D yellow fever vaccination. Two healthy male donors, one aged 18 to 30 and one aged 30 to 40 years, were included in the cohort. Blood was collected at multiple timepoints before and after primary and secondary immunization, and bulk PBMC replicates and cell subsets were isolated. Overall study outcomes, separate from this receptor: Because abundant contaminating clonotypes from the bulk population could be contained in FACS-sorted repertoires, computational filtering was required. The secondary T-cell response was weaker than the primary response but faster, peaking on day 5 instead of day 15. A small share of clonotypes was detected in both CD4 and CD8 compartments, with the overlap likely arising from convergent recombination. Because only a couple of donors were included in the study, the extent to which the findings can be generalized is limited. Most clones expanded after primary vaccination were re-detected after the booster (around 96% of CD4 and around nine tenths of CD8), suggesting broad memory maintenance.

The reads were generated on an Illumina NovaSeq 6000. Synthesis of TCR cDNA relied on 5'RACE template switching, a step that introduced a universal primer site along with unique molecular identifiers. cDNA synthesis was primed from both the TCR alpha and TCR beta constant segments. Two PCR steps were used to amplify libraries, with sample barcodes and sequencing adapters being added in the second step. Sequencing of the libraries was done on either Illumina HiSeq 2500 (2x100 bp) or NovaSeq (2x150 bp). As for how the authors treated the data: Reads were demultiplexed and collapsed into UMI consensus sequences with MIGEC, and V(D)J alignment was performed with MiXCR. Vaccine-responding clonotypes were defined with edgeR using replicate PBMC samples, requiring FDR below 0.01 and a log2 fold change above 5 up to day 15. Bulk clonotypes were assigned CD4 or CD8 identity according to which sequenced CD4 or CD8 repertoire held them at higher abundance. Through fastp at Q25 and MiXCR, TCRdb rebuilt clones from the public reads, retaining in-frame beta chains. Rows with one shared CDR3 protein collapse into an entry with the most common genes and DNA. The V and J calls reflect TCRdb's pipeline rather than the authors' work. In this sample the table shows some 350,000 distinct CDR3 sequences, about 4% of which occur a single time. Clones ranked in the top ten supply 20% to 25% of the sample.

The treatment or condition label on this specimen signifies: live attenuated yellow fever vaccine strain. At each blood-draw timepoint, two biological replicates of bulk PBMCs were obtained. PBMCs were isolated from peripheral blood using a standard Ficoll-Paque protocol. RNA was extracted with TriZol from bulk PBMCs, CD4 and CD8 fractions, and dextramer-positive and dextramer-negative fractions. Reading from cysteine to phenylalanine, the CDR3 counts 17 amino acids. Only CDR3 DNA is held: 51 bases, read in frame from base 1. V is trimmed back by 3 bases and J by 3 bases, and the junction contains 13 bases that no gene match accounts for. According to the germline V gene, CDR1 reads SGHNT and CDR2 reads YENEEA.

The chain links TRBV11-3 with TRBJ1-2, and 7 bases in between align with TRBD1. The source material was PBMCs, sampled 5 days after the yellow fever booster vaccination. The receptor comes from a man aged 18 to 30 who received the YFV17D yellow fever vaccine. The DNA reads TGTGCCAGCAGCTTGGATATACGGGACAGCAAAGACTATGGCTACACCTTC. Translated, this is CASSLDIRDSKDYGYTF.